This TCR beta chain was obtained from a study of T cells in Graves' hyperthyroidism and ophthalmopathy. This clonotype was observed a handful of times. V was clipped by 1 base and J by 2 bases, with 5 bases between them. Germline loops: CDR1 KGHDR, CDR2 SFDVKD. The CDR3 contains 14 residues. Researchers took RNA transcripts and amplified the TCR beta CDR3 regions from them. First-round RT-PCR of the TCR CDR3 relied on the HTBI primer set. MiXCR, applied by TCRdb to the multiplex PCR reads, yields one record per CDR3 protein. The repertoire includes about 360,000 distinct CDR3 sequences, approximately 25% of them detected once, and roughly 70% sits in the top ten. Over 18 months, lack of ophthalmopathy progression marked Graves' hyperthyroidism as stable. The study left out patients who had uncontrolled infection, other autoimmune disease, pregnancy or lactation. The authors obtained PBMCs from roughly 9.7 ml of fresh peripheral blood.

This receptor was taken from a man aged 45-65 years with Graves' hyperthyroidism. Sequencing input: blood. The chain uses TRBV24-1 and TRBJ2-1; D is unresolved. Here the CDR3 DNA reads TGTGCCACCAGTGATTTCAATACCTACAATGAGCAGTTCTTC. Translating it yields CATSDFNTYNEQFF.